The TCR beta chain described here comes from a study of OX40 agonist ivuxolimab in advanced cancers. Study-level background: Dose-escalation patients' cancers were hepatocellular carcinoma, melanoma, renal cell or head and neck cancer.

Profiled with immunoSEQ multiplex PCR; TCRdb holds only in-frame clones, not every one. The repertoire holds about 78,000 clones, with less than 85% as singletons. The trim removed 4 bases at V and 7 bases at J, leaving 10 bases unmatched. The germline V gene encodes CDR1 SGDLS and CDR2 YYNGEE. The CDR3 extends over 15 amino acids. The sequence was collected from an adult with an advanced solid tumor such as melanoma, head and neck, liver or kidney cancer. The sequencing here drew on CD4+ or CD8+ T cells sorted from blood, taken in a trial of the OX40 agonist ivuxolimab. The chain carries TRBV9 and TRBJ1-4, with 7 bases that match TRBD1. In DNA, the CDR3 is TGTGCCAGCAGCATACACCCGCAGGGGGGTGAAAAACTGTTTTTT. Translated: CASSIHPQGGEKLFF. The complete variable domain, with remaining parts taken from reference TRBV9 and TRBJ1-4, reads DSGVTQTPKHLITATGQRVTLRCSPRSGDLSVYWYQQSLDQGLQFLIQYYNGEERAKGNILERFSAQQFPDLHSELNLSSLELGDSALYFCASSIHPQGGEKLFFGSGTQLSVL.